The clone carrying this T cell receptor beta chain was detected only a few times. Its antigen is unknown. After CD4 positive bead selection, the CD4-negative fraction gave CD8 T cells. The data originate from a study of naive and memory T cell subsets. The study, taken as a whole, reports: Possibly reflecting memory cells re-expressing CD45RA, a few larger clonotypes occurred in naive repertoires, especially CD8.

Two oligonucleotides, mixed equimolar, formed the beta constant-region primer covering TRBC1 and TRBC2. Nested alpha and beta constant-region primers with the SP2 primer drove four PCR rounds on ligated cDNA. MiXCR, run by TCRdb on the UMI-ligation and nested PCR reads, gives a single entry per CDR3 protein. Of 98,000 or so distinct CDR3 sequences listed, approximately 14% are singletons. The V gene lost 0 bases and the J gene lost 11 bases, with 17 bases spanning the gap. The germline gives CDR1 LGHDT, CDR2 YNNKEL (reference sequence). There are 15 residues in the CDR3. The V gene is TRBV3-1, the J gene TRBJ1-5; perhaps TRBD1 as D (6 bases). The sequenced material came from naive CD8+ T cells from blood. The source is a human donor in good health. The CDR3 nucleotides read TGTGCCAGCAGCCAAGAGCCAGGGGTCGGATGGGCCCAGCATTTT. This codes for CASSQEPGVGWAQHF.